The TCR beta chain under discussion was sequenced for a study of T-cell memory formation after mild COVID-19. In TCRdb, the 5' RACE reads were re-called with MiXCR into one record per CDR3 protein. The table records 400,000 to 500,000 distinct CDR3 sequences, 15% to 25% of them present only once. The CDR3 loop spans 14 amino acids. The ends lost 0 bases at V and 6 bases at J; junction bases unmatched: 1. The germline V gene encodes CDR1 SGHRS and CDR2 YFSETQ. This clonotype was recorded only once. Its antigen remains unidentified. This could be a read error, since a much larger clone is one nucleotide away. General study findings and limits: Proof of SARS-CoV-2 specificity was absent for the second-wave clones that crested on day 37. Later expanders leaned toward CD4+, whereas clones contracting from day 15 to 85 were balanced CD4/CD8.

The sample taken for sequencing was PBMCs or a T cell subset sorted from them (not recorded which). The V gene is TRBV5-1, the J gene TRBJ2-1, with 9 bases that match TRBD2. This TCR was sampled from an adult woman who had mild COVID-19 (a few samples of this study predate the infection). Cell type and time point are not known. The CDR3: CASSLGTSVNEQFF. CDR3 nucleotide sequence: TGCGCCAGCAGCTTGGGGACTAGCGTCAATGAGCAGTTCTTC.